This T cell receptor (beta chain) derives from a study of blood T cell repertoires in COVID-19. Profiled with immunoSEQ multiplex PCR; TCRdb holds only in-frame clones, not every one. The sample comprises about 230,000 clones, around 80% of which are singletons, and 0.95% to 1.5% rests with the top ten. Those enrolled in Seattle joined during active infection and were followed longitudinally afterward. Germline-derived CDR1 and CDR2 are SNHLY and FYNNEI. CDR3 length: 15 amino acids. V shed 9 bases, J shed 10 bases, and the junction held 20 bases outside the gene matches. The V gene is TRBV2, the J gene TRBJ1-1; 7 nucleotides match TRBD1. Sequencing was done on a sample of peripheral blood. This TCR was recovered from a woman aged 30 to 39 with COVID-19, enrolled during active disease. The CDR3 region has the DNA TGTGCCAGGGGTCTGACAGGGCTGGGTTTCGGTGGAGCTTTCTTT. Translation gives CARGLTGLGFGGAFF.